This T cell receptor (beta chain) is from a study of shared clonotypes between healthy human individuals. Caucasian adults residing in Nashville, Tennessee made up all the donors. CDR1 is GTSNPN, CDR2 SVGIG, per germline (reference sequence). V was shortened by 2 bases and J by 5 bases, with 9 bases between the two germline ends. The CDR3 spans 13 residues. Generated by immunoSEQ multiplex PCR, the TCRdb table keeps only in-frame clones and is missing some. The sample has 600,000 to 800,000 clones; around 70% are singletons. The chain uses TRBV30 and TRBJ2-2, with D hard to call. This sequence was found in a woman in her twenties or thirties in good health. Input material: memory CD4+ T cells sorted from blood. The subset is: CD45RA-negative fraction. This CDR3 is CAWSRSSTGELFF. The CDR3 nucleotides read TGTGCCTGGAGTCGTTCTTCGACCGGGGAGCTGTTTTTT.